One and the same sample provided the 4 T cell receptor beta chains below, sequenced in a study of shared clonotypes between healthy human individuals. This table comes from immunoSEQ multiplex PCR, and its TCRdb copy is limited to in-frame clones, with some not included. The table has roughly 640,000 clones, roughly 97% seen once. Sequencing input: naive CD4+ T cells sorted from blood. Noted subset: CD45RA+ positively selected. These receptors were obtained from a woman aged 25 to 39 in good health.

The CDR3 region has the DNA TGTGCCTGGTCCCGAAGGGAGTGGGAATCACCCCTCCACTTT. It codes for CAWSRREWESPLHF. The chain carries TRBV30 and TRBJ1-6, with D hard to call. Trimming took 5 bases from V and 10 from J, leaving 18 bases between them. CDR1 and CDR2 (germline): GTSNPN, SVGIG (reference sequence). This CDR3 has 14 amino acids.

The chain links TRBV19 to TRBJ2-3, with D possibly being TRBD1 or TRBD2 (5 bases each). Germline V CDR1 and CDR2: LNHDA, SQIVND (reference sequence). V was pared by 9 bases and J by 3 bases, with 16 bases between. The CDR3 totals 14 residues. The chain's CDR3 is CASKPMGETDTQYF. The CDR3 bases are TGTGCCAGCAAACCCATGGGGGAGACAGATACGCAGTATTTT.

This rearrangement joins TRBV28 to TRBJ1-2; D perhaps matches TRBD1 (5 bases). The CDR3 extends over 13 amino acids. Germline loops: CDR1 MDHEN, CDR2 SYDVKM. Deletions cut 4 bases from V and 1 base from J, with 7 bases between. The CDR3 sequence is CASSSTDNYGYTF. The CDR3 region has the DNA TGTGCCAGCAGTTCGACAGATAACTATGGCTACACCTTC.

This rearrangement joins TRBV28 to TRBJ2-2, with a possible D match to TRBD2 (5 bases). Germline V gene sequence: CDR1 MDHEN, CDR2 SYDVKM. There are 18 residues in the CDR3. V was pared by 10 bases and J by 1 base, with 25 bases between. The CDR3 reads CAIRKGGLGFLNTGELFF. The CDR3 DNA follows: TGTGCCATACGGAAAGGCGGACTGGGATTTTTGAACACCGGGGAGCTGTTTTTT.